A single sample is the source of the 21 T cell receptor beta chains below, sequenced in a study of CD8 T cells in ankylosing spondylitis. Study-level findings and limits: The study identified a TCR beta motif of several highly homologous variants that appeared characteristic of ankylosing spondylitis blood.

TCRdb used MiXCR to reprocess the 5' RACE reads, holding one entry per CDR3 protein. Among about 750,000 distinct CDR3 sequences listed, roughly 19% were seen once. For these receptors, no antigen is known. The sequenced sample was blood, either unsorted or a sorted T cell fraction (not recorded which). The receptors shown here come from a male donor with ankylosing spondylitis.

The rearrangement uses TRBV11-1 and TRBJ2-3; D is ambiguous. The V gene's germline CDR1 is SGHAT and CDR2 FQDESV (reference sequence). V was shortened by 3 bases and J by 6 bases, with 25 bases between the two germline ends. The CDR3 loop spans 18 amino acids. CDR3 sequence (DNA): TGTGCCAGCAGCTTTGACTTGGATCTGAGGACCCCTCAGGATACGCAGTATTTT. Its translation is CASSFDLDLRTPQDTQYF.

This clonotype has ten or more counts. The rearrangement uses TRBV28 and TRBJ1-2; D is uncertain. Germline V gives CDR1 MDHEN, CDR2 SYDVKM. The CDR3 is 12 residues long. V lost 5 bases, J lost 2 bases, and 6 bases lay in between. The CDR3 DNA reads TGTGCCAGCAGTCTTCCCAACTATGGCTACACCTTC. This translates into CASSLPNYGYTF.

The sample holds a few counts of this clonotype. The gene calls are TRBV5-1 and TRBJ2-7; D ambiguous. The V and J ends lost 0 bases and 3 bases respectively, with 7 bases between them. Germline V gives CDR1 SGHRS, CDR2 YFSETQ. The CDR3 loop spans 13 amino acids. Here the CDR3 DNA reads TGCGCCAGCAGCTTGGTCCACAGCTACGAGCAGTACTTC. Translation gives CASSLVHSYEQYF.

This clonotype was detected a few times. The chain combines TRBV28 with TRBJ1-4; D is undetermined. Germline V CDR1 and CDR2: MDHEN, SYDVKM. The CDR3 length is 13 residues. Trimming shortened V by 3 bases and J by 10 bases, and 12 bases separated the two germline ends. For the CDR3, the DNA is TGTGCCAGCAGTTTTTGGGCGGAGGGAAAACTGTTTTTT. Encoded protein: CASSFWAEGKLFF.

V usage is TRBV7-2 and J usage is TRBJ2-1, with 13 bases identical to TRBD2. CDR1 is SGHTA, CDR2 FQGNSA, per germline. CDR3 length: 20 amino acids. V was clipped by 0 bases and J by 3 bases; unmatched bases: 11. The CDR3 reads CASSLAPPGLAGKIYNEQFF. The CDR3, as DNA: TGTGCCAGCAGCTTAGCGCCCCCGGGACTAGCGGGAAAGATCTACAATGAGCAGTTCTTC.

This clonotype appeared a few times. The chain couples TRBV7-9 to TRBJ1-2; D unresolved. The V gene lost 0 bases and the J gene lost 2 bases, with 10 bases spanning the gap. Germline CDR1 reads SEHNR; CDR2 reads FQNEAQ (reference sequence). The length of the CDR3 is 15 residues. CDR3 residues: CASSLAADLNYGYTF. The CDR3 DNA reads TGTGCCAGCAGCTTAGCGGCAGATCTAAACTATGGCTACACCTTC. Complete variable domain (other parts from reference TRBV7-9 and TRBJ1-2): DTGVSQNPRHKITKRGQNVTFRCDPISEHNRLYWYRQTLGQGPEFLTYFQNEAQLEKSRLLSDRFSAERPKGSFSTLEIQRTEQGDSAMYLCASSLAADLNYGYTFGSGTRLTVV.

The chain couples TRBV28 to TRBJ2-1, with TRBD2 matching 7 bases. Germline CDR1 reads MDHEN; CDR2 reads SYDVKM. The V segment lost 3 bases and the J segment 1 base; nucleotides outside the gene matches: 6. The CDR3 runs 16 residues. The CDR3 region has the DNA TGTGCCAGCAGTTTTGCGGGGAGGGGATCCTACAATGAGCAGTTCTTC. Translating it yields CASSFAGRGSYNEQFF.

This clonotype was recorded a few times. The chain couples TRBV27 to TRBJ1-1; no reliable D call. The V and J ends lost 7 bases and 3 bases respectively, with 15 bases between them. Germline loops: CDR1 MNHEY, CDR2 SMNVEV (reference sequence). The CDR3 covers 14 residues. CDR3 amino acids: CASTQTGWDTEAFF. For the CDR3, the DNA is TGTGCCAGCACCCAAACGGGTTGGGACACTGAAGCTTTCTTT.

This clonotype came up a few times. The rearrangement uses TRBV7-8 and TRBJ2-7, with 13 bases lining up with TRBD2. With V trimmed by 4 bases and J by 4 bases, 10 bases remained unmatched. The CDR3 contains 17 residues. Germline V gene sequence: CDR1 SGHVS, CDR2 FQNEAQ. CDR3 residues: CASSSGLAGKSRYEQYF. CDR3 nucleotide sequence: TGTGCCAGCAGCTCGGGACTAGCGGGAAAATCGCGGTACGAGCAGTACTTC.

This clonotype was seen a handful of times. J is TRBJ2-7 and V is TRBV3-1; D not certain. V was pared by 0 bases and J by 0 bases, with 6 bases between. The CDR3 totals 14 residues. The V gene's germline CDR1 is LGHDT and CDR2 YNNKEL (reference sequence). The CDR3 here is CASSQDQASYEQYF. The DNA of the CDR3 is TGTGCCAGCAGCCAAGACCAAGCCTCCTACGAGCAGTACTTC.

The J gene is TRBJ2-3, the V gene TRBV5-1; unclear D gene. Germline V gene sequence: CDR1 SGHRS, CDR2 YFSETQ. This CDR3 region has 16 residues. V was shortened by 0 bases and J by 1 base, with 12 bases between the two germline ends. CDR3 DNA: TGCGCCAGCAGCTTGGGGTCTGGCGGAGGCACAGATACGCAGTATTTT. Translation: CASSLGSGGGTDTQYF.

CDR3 residues: CASSQELARREYF. The CDR3 DNA sequence: TGTGCCAGCAGCCAAGAACTAGCGCGACGAGAGTACTTC. The chain links TRBV3-1 to TRBJ2-5; 7 bases line up with TRBD2. V shed 0 bases and J 12 bases; nucleotides not matched to a gene: 7. Germline CDR1 LGHDT, CDR2 YNNKEL (reference sequence). The CDR3 runs to 13 residues.

This clonotype was seen repeatedly, ten times or more. This sequence joins TRBV12-3 or TRBV12-4 and TRBJ2-2, with 10 positions matching TRBD2. Trimming took 5 bases from V and 7 from J; bases not matched to a gene: 10. CDR3 size: 16 residues. In DNA, the CDR3 is TGTGCCAGCAGTATCAAAAGCGGGGGGGCAGGCGGGGAGCTGTTTTTT. It is translated as CASSIKSGGAGGELFF.

This clonotype has only a few counts. The rearrangement joins TRBV6-2 or TRBV6-3 to TRBJ1-4; possibly TRBD1 for D (6 bases). Germline lookup yields CDR1 MNHEY and CDR2 SVGEGT. The V and J ends lost 2 bases and 4 bases respectively, with 20 bases between them. CDR3 length equals 18 residues. CDR3 region: CASSYDRLSSRYNEKLFF. The CDR3 DNA follows: TGTGCCAGCAGTTACGACAGGCTAAGTTCGCGATATAATGAAAAACTGTTTTTT.

This chain connects TRBV20-1 to TRBJ2-1, with 8 bases fitting TRBD2. Germline CDR1 and CDR2: DFQATT and SNEGSKA (reference sequence). The CDR3 is made up of 16 amino acids. With 6 bases clipped from V and 4 bases from J, the junction kept 14 bases outside the gene matches. The CDR3 sequence: CSARWRREEVYNEQFF. Written as DNA, the CDR3 is TGCAGTGCCCGGTGGAGGCGGGAGGAAGTATACAATGAGCAGTTCTTC.

This clonotype was recorded a few times. The gene calls are TRBV7-3 and TRBJ2-2; 7 bases align to TRBD1. V lost 0 bases to trimming and J lost 8 bases; unmatched junction nucleotides: 6. This CDR3 has 15 residues. Per the germline V gene, CDR1 is SGHTA and CDR2 is FQGTGA. The CDR3 loop reads CASSLTGGAIGELFF. CDR3 DNA: TGTGCCAGCAGCTTAACAGGGGGCGCAATTGGGGAGCTGTTTTTT.

The rearrangement joins TRBV24-1 to TRBJ2-1, with a possible D match to TRBD2 (5 bases). The germline CDR1 and CDR2 sequences are KGHDR and SFDVKD. The CDR3 is 14 amino acids. Trimming removed 0 bases at V and 10 bases at J, with 12 bases between. The CDR3 spells CATSDLQTGKEQFF. The CDR3 DNA reads TGTGCCACCAGTGATTTGCAGACCGGGAAAGAGCAGTTCTTC.

The V and J genes are TRBV4-3 and TRBJ2-3; D perhaps matches TRBD2 (6 bases). V shed 5 bases and J shed 6 bases, with 15 bases lying between them. Germline lookup yields CDR1 LGHNA and CDR2 YSLEER. The CDR3 runs 14 residues. This CDR3 is CASSTRDLGDTQYF. The CDR3 DNA reads TGCGCCAGCAGCACCCGGGACTTGGGGGATACGCAGTATTTT.

This clonotype was seen a few times. The CDR3 reads CSARELKRSSYEQYF. The CDR3 coding sequence is TGCAGTGCTAGAGAACTTAAGCGGAGCTCCTACGAGCAGTACTTC. This sequence joins TRBV20-1 and TRBJ2-7; D might be TRBD2 (5 bases). CDR1 is DFQATT, CDR2 SNEGSKA, per germline (reference sequence). V gave up 0 bases and J gave up 0 bases, with 12 bases separating them. The CDR3 consists of 15 residues.

This clonotype showed up just a few times. J is TRBJ2-1 and V is TRBV9; 12 bases align to TRBD1. V lost 0 bases, J lost 7 bases, and 2 bases stayed unmatched. Germline values: CDR1 SGDLS, CDR2 YYNGEE. CDR3 length: 15 residues. The CDR3 protein is CASSVAGQGANEQFF. The CDR3 coding sequence is TGTGCCAGCAGCGTAGCGGGACAGGGGGCTAATGAGCAGTTCTTC.

The gene calls are TRBV27 and TRBJ2-2; 9 bases align to TRBD1. The CDR3 spans 16 residues. V lost 6 bases, J lost 6 bases, and 11 bases stayed unmatched. The germline gives CDR1 MNHEY, CDR2 SMNVEV (reference sequence). CDR3 amino acids: CASRRTGASTSGELFF. Here the CDR3 DNA reads TGTGCCAGCAGGAGGACAGGGGCTAGTACGTCCGGGGAGCTGTTTTTT.